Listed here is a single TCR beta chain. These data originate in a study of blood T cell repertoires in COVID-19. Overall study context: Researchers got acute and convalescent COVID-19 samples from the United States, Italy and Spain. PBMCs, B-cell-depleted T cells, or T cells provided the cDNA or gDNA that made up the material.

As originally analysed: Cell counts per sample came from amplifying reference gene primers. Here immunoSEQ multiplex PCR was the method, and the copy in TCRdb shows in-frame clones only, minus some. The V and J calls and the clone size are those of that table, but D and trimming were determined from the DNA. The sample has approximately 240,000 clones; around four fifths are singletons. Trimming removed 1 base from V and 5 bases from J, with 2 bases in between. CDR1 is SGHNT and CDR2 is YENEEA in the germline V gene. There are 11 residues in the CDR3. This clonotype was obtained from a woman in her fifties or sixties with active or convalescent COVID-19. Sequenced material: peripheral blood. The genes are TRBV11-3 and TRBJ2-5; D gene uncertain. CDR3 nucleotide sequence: TGTGCCAGCAGCTTAGCTGAGACCCAGTACTTC. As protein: CASSLAETQYF. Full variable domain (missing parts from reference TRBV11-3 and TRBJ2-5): EAGVVQSPRYKIIEKKQPVAFWCNPISGHNTLYWYLQNLGQGPELLIRYENEEAVDDSQLPKDRFSAERLKGVDSTLKIQPAELGDSAVYLCASSLAETQYFGPGTRLLVL.